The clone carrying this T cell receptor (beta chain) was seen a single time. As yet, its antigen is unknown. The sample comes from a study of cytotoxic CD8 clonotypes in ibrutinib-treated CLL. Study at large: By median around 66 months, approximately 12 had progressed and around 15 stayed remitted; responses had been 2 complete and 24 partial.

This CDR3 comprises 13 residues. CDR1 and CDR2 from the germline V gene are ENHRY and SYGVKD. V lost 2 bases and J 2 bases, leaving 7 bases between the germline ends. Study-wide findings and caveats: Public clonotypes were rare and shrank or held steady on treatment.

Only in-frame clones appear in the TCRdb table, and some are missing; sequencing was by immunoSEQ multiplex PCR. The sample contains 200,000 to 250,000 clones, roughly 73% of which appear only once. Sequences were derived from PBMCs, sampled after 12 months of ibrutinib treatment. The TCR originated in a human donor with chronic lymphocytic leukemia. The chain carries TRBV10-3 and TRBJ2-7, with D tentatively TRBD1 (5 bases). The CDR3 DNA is TGTGCCATCAGTGAGCTGACAGCCTACGAGCAGTACTTC. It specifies CAISELTAYEQYF.